This TCR beta chain stems from a study of spatial heterogeneity in lung cancer. The study, taken as a whole, reports: Tallies of expanded TCRs, which were sorted into ubiquitous and regional groups, correlated with counts of ubiquitous and regional nonsynonymous mutations, respectively. Alpha chain coverage of tumor T cells was estimated at about 7%, and beta chain coverage at around 13%. In tumors, expanded intratumoral alpha and beta TCR counts tracked mutation counts.

The sample's time point: sample taken at primary tumor resection. Material for sequencing was whole RNA from tumor, nontumor lung or frozen PBMC, left unsorted. The presence of a unique molecular identifier marked each TCR cDNA molecule. Via MiXCR, TCRdb re-called the 5' RACE reads, giving one row per CDR3 protein. There are 9,500 to 10,000 distinct CDR3 sequences in the sample; about 6% occur only once, and around 10% lies in the top ten. This clonotype was seen repeatedly, ten times or more. Its antigen is unknown. The ends were cut back, 1 base at V and 3 bases at J, with 10 bases in the middle. Germline V gene lookup returns CDR1 DFQATT and CDR2 SNEGSKA (reference sequence). This CDR3 has 14 residues.

The sample was lung tumor tissue, taken at surgery. This TCR was recovered from a male donor with early-stage non-small cell lung cancer. The V gene is TRBV20-1, the J gene TRBJ2-1, with D tentatively TRBD2 (6 bases). In DNA form, the CDR3 reads TGCAGTGCTAGAGCGGGACTGAACTACAATGAGCAGTTCTTC. It translates to CSARAGLNYNEQFF.